Sequencing of this T cell receptor beta chain was carried out in a study of shared clonotypes between healthy human individuals. V lost 4 bases, J lost 3 bases, and 9 bases lay in between. This CDR3 is 13 amino acids long. In germline, CDR1 is SGHDT, CDR2 YYEEEE. Comments on this clone: Its antigen remains unknown.

Regarding the study as a whole: Despite large depth, rarefaction showed incomplete sorted-subset sequencing.

Sequencing was performed with immunoSEQ multiplex PCR; in TCRdb, only in-frame clones are kept and a portion is missing. The table shows 1.5 million to 1.9 million clones, with 98% occurring only once. This rearrangement joins TRBV5-6 to TRBJ2-3; D is unclear. Material: naive CD4+ T cells sorted from blood. Described subset: CD45RA+ positively selected. The sequence derives from a man aged 25 to 45 in good health. CDR3 bases: TGTGCCAGCAGCCCTACAAGAACAGATACGCAGTATTTT. Amino acids: CASSPTRTDTQYF.